The 17 T cell receptor beta chains reported below all come from one sample, sequenced in a study of technical replicates of blood from a few donors. Assay used: immunoSEQ multiplex PCR; TCRdb lists only in-frame clones, some missing. This table holds roughly 81,000 clones, about 86% found once. Sequenced material: PBMCs. The receptor source for this set is a human donor in good health. Some clones in this sample may be carry-over from other donors' samples.

The genes are TRBV5-1 and TRBJ1-2; tentative D call: TRBD1 (5 bases). V lost 1 base to trimming and J lost 1 base, with 8 bases between them. Germline-derived CDR1 and CDR2 are SGHRS and YFSETQ. CDR3 length: 14 residues. CDR3 amino acids: CASSLLDSNYGYTF. Here the CDR3 DNA reads TGCGCCAGCAGCTTGCTTGACAGTAACTATGGCTACACCTTC.

This chain joins TRBV14 and TRBJ2-3; D possibly corresponds to TRBD2 (6 bases). Trimming removed 0 bases at V and 8 bases at J, with 12 bases between. The CDR3 covers 14 residues. The germline CDR1 and CDR2 sequences are SGHDN and FVKESK. The DNA of the CDR3 is TGTGCCAGCAGCCAAGAGCGGGATCTGGGTACGCAGTATTTT. Its protein product is CASSQERDLGTQYF.

The rearrangement links TRBV14 to TRBJ2-7, with 15 nucleotides matching TRBD2. Per the germline V gene, CDR1 is SGHDN and CDR2 is FVKESK. V shed 4 bases, J shed 7 bases, and the junction held 8 bases outside the gene matches. The CDR3 is 16 amino acids. The CDR3 nucleotides are TGTGCCAGCAGCCGAGGACTAGCGGGAGGGTATGGTGAGCAGTACTTC. As protein: CASSRGLAGGYGEQYF.

This clone turned up a few times. The chain carries TRBV6-5 and TRBJ1-1; tentative D call: TRBD1 (5 bases). This CDR3 is 11 amino acids long. In germline, CDR1 is MNHEY, CDR2 SVGAGI. V dropped 8 bases and J dropped 5 bases, with 9 bases sitting between them. The CDR3 protein is CASRRGTEAFF. CDR3 sequence (DNA): TGTGCCAGCCGCCGGGGGACTGAAGCTTTCTTT.

The genes are TRBV7-6 and TRBJ1-1; 7 bases match TRBD1. J gave up 1 base and V 4 bases, and 6 bases lay outside the gene matches. Per the germline V gene, CDR1 is SGHVS and CDR2 is FNYEAQ. The CDR3 sequence is 15 residues long. Here the CDR3 DNA reads TGTGCCAGCAGCTACCGGACAGGCTCGAACACTGAAGCTTTCTTT. Translating it yields CASSYRTGSNTEAFF.

The CDR3 spells CASSPPTSAEQFF. The DNA for the CDR3 is TGTGCCAGCAGCCCTCCGACTAGCGCTGAGCAGTTCTTC. The rearrangement uses TRBV11-3 and TRBJ2-1, with 8 bases identical to TRBD2. The CDR3 is made up of 13 amino acids. Germline V CDR1 and CDR2: SGHNT, YENEEA. The V gene end was trimmed by 5 bases and the J gene end by 9 bases; junction bases not matched to a gene: 6.

The gene calls are TRBV29-1 and TRBJ2-3; D possibly corresponds to TRBD2 (5 bases). The CDR3 contains 15 residues. CDR1 is SQVTM, CDR2 ANQGSEA, per germline. V dropped 6 bases and J dropped 4 bases, with 20 bases sitting between them. DNA for the CDR3: TGCAGCGTGGGAAGGCCGGCTAGCCTAGCAGATACGCAGTATTTT. Amino acid sequence: CSVGRPASLADTQYF.

The chain is built from TRBV6-1 and TRBJ2-3, with 12 bases lining up with TRBD1. Germline lookup yields CDR1 MNHNS and CDR2 SASEGT. The CDR3 has 16 residues. With V trimmed by 4 bases and J by 5 bases, 7 bases remained unmatched. CDR3: CASSARGTGGIDTQYF. Here the CDR3 DNA reads TGTGCCAGCAGTGCCCGGGGGACAGGGGGCATAGATACGCAGTATTTT.

The chain links TRBV6-5 to TRBJ1-2; 9 nucleotides match TRBD1. Germline V gives CDR1 MNHEY, CDR2 SVGAGI. The trim removed 6 bases at V and 5 bases at J, leaving 7 bases unmatched. The CDR3 spans 14 residues. The DNA for the CDR3 is TGTGCCAGCAGCCCCACAGGGGGCAAGTATGGCTACACCTTC. Amino acid sequence: CASSPTGGKYGYTF.

The J gene is TRBJ2-7, the V gene TRBV5-1; 8 nucleotides agree with TRBD1. V gave up 4 bases and J gave up 3 bases; unmatched junction bases: 6. The CDR3 loop spans 14 amino acids. Germline V gene lookup returns CDR1 SGHRS and CDR2 YFSETQ. The CDR3 sequence: CASSRTGGGYEQYF. CDR3 coding DNA: TGCGCCAGCAGCAGAACAGGGGGTGGCTACGAGCAGTACTTC.

The rearrangement joins TRBV5-3 to TRBJ2-3; 7 nucleotides agree with TRBD2. TRBV5-3 counts as an open reading frame of uncertain function. The CDR3 loop spans 15 amino acids. J lost 0 bases, V lost 2 bases, and 3 bases had no gene match. Here the CDR3 DNA reads TGTGCCAGAAGCTTCCGGGGGGATAGCACAGATACGCAGTATTTT. Translation gives CARSFRGDSTDTQYF.

Regarding this clone: The sample carries other DNA sequences with the same CDR3. The gene calls are TRBV7-9 and TRBJ1-5; D is ambiguous. CDR1 and CDR2 from the germline V gene are SEHNR and FQNEAQ (reference sequence). The CDR3 length is 13 residues. The germline V and J ends were trimmed by 5 bases and 2 bases, with 7 bases remaining between them. The CDR3, as DNA: TGTGCCAGCAGCCTAAGTGGCAATCAGCCCCAGCATTTT. Translated, it gives CASSLSGNQPQHF.

The chain links TRBV10-1 to TRBJ1-3; 8 nucleotides align to TRBD1. The CDR3 is 14 amino acids. Trimming at V came to 9 bases and at J to 0 bases, leaving 4 bases not matched to a gene. CDR1 WNHNN and CDR2 SYGVQD come from the germline V gene (reference sequence). The CDR3 region is CARPDRGSGNTIYF. DNA of the CDR3: TGCGCCAGACCCGACAGGGGCTCTGGAAACACCATATATTTT.

This chain connects TRBV19 to TRBJ2-4; TRBD1 matches 9 bases. Losses at the gene ends were 9 bases for V and 3 bases for J; bases not matched to a gene: 12. Germline CDR1 LNHDA, CDR2 SQIVND (reference sequence). The CDR3 spans 16 residues. The DNA of the CDR3 is TGTGCCAGCGGCCACCGGGACAGGGTGGGCAAAAACATTCAGTACTTC. Translation gives CASGHRDRVGKNIQYF. Full variable domain (remainder filled in from reference TRBV19 and TRBJ2-4): DGGITQSPKYLFRKEGQNVTLSCEQNLNHDAMYWYRQDPGQGLRLIYYSQIVNDFQKGDIAEGYSVSREKKESFPLTVTSAQKNPTAFYLCASGHRDRVGKNIQYFGAGTRLSVL.

The V gene is TRBV7-8, the J gene TRBJ1-1, with D perhaps TRBD1 (5 bases). Germline V gene sequence: CDR1 SGHVS, CDR2 FQNEAQ. V lost 3 bases, J lost 4 bases, and 15 bases lay in between. The CDR3 covers 15 residues. The CDR3 here is CASSFFRVGGTEAFF. CDR3 coding DNA: TGTGCCAGCAGCTTCTTCAGGGTGGGGGGCACTGAAGCTTTCTTT. Supplemented by reference TRBV7-8 and TRBJ1-1, the full variable domain reads GAGVSQSPRYKVAKRGQDVALRCDPISGHVSLFWYQQALGQGPEFLTYFQNEAQLDKSGLPSDRFFAERPEGSVSTLKIQRTQQEDSAVYLCASSFFRVGGTEAFFGQGTRLTVV.

This clone has just a few counts. This chain uses TRBV5-1 with TRBJ2-5; tentatively, D is TRBD1 (5 bases). The length of the CDR3 is 13 residues. The germline gives CDR1 SGHRS, CDR2 YFSETQ. Trimming left V 4 bases short and J 4 bases short, with 11 bases between. In nucleotides, the CDR3 is TGCGCCAGCAGCAGTTCAGGGATAGAGACCCAGTACTTC. This sequence encodes CASSSSGIETQYF. Together with reference TRBV5-1 and TRBJ2-5, the CDR3 gives the full variable domain: KAGVTQTPRYLIKTRGQQVTLSCSPISGHRSVSWYQQTPGQGLQFLFEYFSETQRNKGNFPGRFSGRQFSNSRSEMNVSTLELGDSALYLCASSSSGIETQYFGPGTRLLVL.

The chain joins TRBV9 to TRBJ2-1; 9 bases are a match to TRBD2. Germline CDR1 and CDR2: SGDLS and YYNGEE. The CDR3 has 11 amino acids. Germline trimming cut 4 bases from V and 13 bases from J; bases unmatched to any gene: 3. As DNA, the CDR3 is TGTGCCAGCAGCTCAGGGACTAGCCAGTTCTTC. As protein: CASSSGTSQFF. Combining the CDR3 with reference TRBV9 and TRBJ2-1 gives the whole variable domain DSGVTQTPKHLITATGQRVTLRCSPRSGDLSVYWYQQSLDQGLQFLIQYYNGEERAKGNILERFSAQQFPDLHSELNLSSLELGDSALYFCASSSGTSQFFGPGTRLTVL.